Below, one T cell receptor beta chain is given with its context. TCRdb ran MiXCR on the RACE reads and lists one entry per CDR3 protein. This table has approximately 120,000 distinct CDR3 sequences, about a tenth appearing once. The sample belongs to a study of human T cells and chemical hapten exposure. Per germline, CDR1 SQVTM and CDR2 ANQGSEA. Losses at the gene ends were 5 bases for V and 1 base for J; bases not matched to a gene: 3. CDR3 length: 14 residues. Time point defined: patch test 2, 6 weeks after DPC sensitization. The treatment was: therapeutic diphenylcyclopropenone sensitization with weekly scalp DPC.

Material: whole blood, obtained in connection with sensitization to the hapten diphenylcyclopropenone (DPC). The receptor was isolated from a woman between 40 and 50 years old with alopecia areata. Some clones in this sample may be carry-over from other donors' samples. The chain employs TRBV29-1 and TRBJ2-2; 8 positions agree with TRBD2. CDR3 protein: CSVRLAMNTGELFF. For the CDR3, the DNA is TGCAGCGTTCGACTAGCGATGAACACCGGGGAGCTGTTTTTT.